This T cell receptor (beta chain) is from a study of control samples from healthy donors and cancer patients. V trimming: 4 bases; J trimming: 3 bases; junction bases outside the gene matches: 14. The CDR3 sequence is 19 residues long. Germline CDR1 is SGHTA and CDR2 is FQGTGA. Assay used: immunoSEQ multiplex PCR; TCRdb lists only in-frame clones, some missing. The repertoire holds about 41,000 clones, with 90% to 95% as singletons. This receptor was identified in a man aged 60 to 69 in good health. The sample consisted of blood. The chain uses TRBV7-3 and TRBJ2-2, with 10 bases aligning to TRBD2. The CDR3 protein is CASSSPPFTSGKDTGELFF. CDR3 nucleotides: TGTGCCAGCAGCTCTCCGCCCTTCACTAGCGGGAAAGACACCGGGGAGCTGTTTTTT.